Below are 15 T cell receptor beta chains sequenced from a single sample in a study of T cell responses to AZD1222 COVID-19 vaccine. Some clones are missing from TCRdb's copy, which holds only in-frame ones; the method was immunoSEQ multiplex PCR. This sample carries around 130,000 clones, over 90% of them seen once, and the ten largest clones take roughly 0.91%. This sample comprised peripheral blood, obtained on day 0 of AZD1222 vaccination. Source of these receptors: an adult in good health.

The chain has TRBV12-3 or TRBV12-4 and TRBJ1-4; a possible D gene is TRBD1 (6 bases). V was shortened by 6 bases and J by 8 bases, with 13 bases between the two germline ends. CDR3 length equals 13 residues. CDR3: CASSTGFQEKLFF. Written as DNA, the CDR3 is TGTGCCAGCAGCACAGGGTTTCAGGAAAAACTGTTTTTT.

V is TRBV2 and J is TRBJ1-2, with 7 bases that match TRBD1. Germline V gene sequence: CDR1 SNHLY, CDR2 FYNNEI. V lost 2 bases and J lost 4; bases outside the gene matches: 10. This CDR3 is built from 16 residues. In DNA, the CDR3 is TGTGCCAGCAGTGAAACAGGGGTCCAAAGAGGCTATGGCTACACCTTC. Translation gives CASSETGVQRGYGYTF.

The chain carries TRBV5-1 and TRBJ2-5; TRBD2 agrees at 8 bases. Trimming cost V 2 bases and J 5 bases; bases outside gene matches: 8. CDR1 and CDR2 (germline): SGHRS, YFSETQ. The CDR3 covers 15 residues. CDR3: CASSFDGGASETQYF. As DNA, the CDR3 is TGCGCCAGCAGCTTCGACGGGGGGGCCTCGGAGACCCAGTACTTC. Supplemented by reference TRBV5-1 and TRBJ2-5, the full variable domain reads KAGVTQTPRYLIKTRGQQVTLSCSPISGHRSVSWYQQTPGQGLQFLFEYFSETQRNKGNFPGRFSGRQFSNSRSEMNVSTLELGDSALYLCASSFDGGASETQYFGPGTRLLVL.

The chain has TRBV6-5 and TRBJ1-2; 8 positions agree with TRBD1. There are 11 residues in the CDR3. CDR1 and CDR2 from the germline V gene are MNHEY and SVGAGI. V lost 6 bases to trimming and J lost 6 bases; unmatched junction nucleotides: 0. Here the CDR3 reads CASRDRDGYTF. CDR3 sequence (DNA): TGTGCCAGCAGGGACAGGGATGGCTACACCTTC.

The chain recombines TRBV6-5 with TRBJ1-5, with a possible D match to TRBD1 (6 bases). The CDR3 is made up of 14 amino acids. Germline values: CDR1 MNHEY, CDR2 SVGAGI. Deletions cut 7 bases from V and 8 bases from J, with 18 bases between. The CDR3 DNA sequence: TGTGCCAGCATCTCGACAGGTTCAGGGGAGCCCCAGCATTTT. This sequence encodes CASISTGSGEPQHF.

CDR3 residues: CAISPGRGISYEQYF. The CDR3 coding sequence is TGTGCCATCAGCCCCGGTCGGGGAATCTCCTACGAGCAGTACTTC. The chain joins TRBV10-3 to TRBJ2-7; D is perhaps TRBD2 (5 bases). Germline V gives CDR1 ENHRY, CDR2 SYGVKD. CDR3 length: 15 amino acids. The V end was cut by 6 bases, the J end by 0 bases, with 15 bases between.

The J gene is TRBJ2-7, the V gene TRBV5-4; D remains unclear. Trimming pared 1 base from V and 5 bases from J, leaving 7 bases between. Germline CDR1 is SGHNT and CDR2 is YYREEE (reference sequence). The CDR3 extends over 12 amino acids. CDR3: CASSLTGNEQYF. Written as DNA, the CDR3 is TGTGCCAGCAGCTTGACTGGGAACGAGCAGTACTTC. The whole variable domain, filled in from reference TRBV5-4 and TRBJ2-7, reads ETGVTQSPTHLIKTRGQQVTLRCSSQSGHNTVSWYQQALGQGPQFIFQYYREEENGRGNFPPRFSGLQFPNYSSELNVNALELDDSALYLCASSLTGNEQYFGPGTRLTVT.

V gene TRBV3-1 (or the pseudogene TRBV3-2) combines with J gene TRBJ1-6; no clear D. Trimming pared 4 bases from V and 0 bases from J, leaving 10 bases between. Germline CDR1 LGHDT, CDR2 YNNKEL (reference sequence). The CDR3 is 16 residues long. The CDR3 region has the DNA TGTGCCAGCAGCCGTGCCGGGAGCTCCTATAATTCACCCCTCCACTTT. Translated: CASSRAGSSYNSPLHF.

This chain connects TRBV19 to TRBJ2-2; D gene unclear. The ends were cut back, 7 bases at V and 1 base at J, with 13 bases in the middle. Germline loops: CDR1 LNHDA, CDR2 SQIVND (reference sequence). The CDR3 spans 15 residues. The CDR3 DNA reads as TGTGCCAGTAAGAATAAGGTGTGGAACACCGGGGAGCTGTTTTTT. Its translation: CASKNKVWNTGELFF. Looking up the rest from reference TRBV19 and TRBJ2-2 gives the full variable domain: DGGITQSPKYLFRKEGQNVTLSCEQNLNHDAMYWYRQDPGQGLRLIYYSQIVNDFQKGDIAEGYSVSREKKESFPLTVTSAQKNPTAFYLCASKNKVWNTGELFFGEGSRLTVL.

V is TRBV4-2 and J is TRBJ1-1; D possibly corresponds to TRBD1 (5 bases). The CDR3 sequence is 14 residues long. CDR1 is LGHNA, CDR2 YNFKEQ, per germline. V lost 0 bases and J lost 7, with 12 bases in between. DNA for the CDR3: TGTGCCAGCAGCCAAGATCAGACGGGACTTGAAGCTTTCTTT. This encodes CASSQDQTGLEAFF.

The chain joins TRBV11-2 to TRBJ1-2; 9 positions agree with TRBD1. After removal of 0 bases from V and 4 bases from J, the junction contained 6 bases not matched to a gene. The V gene's germline CDR1 is SGHAT and CDR2 FQNNGV. This CDR3 comprises 16 residues. The CDR3, as DNA: TGTGCCAGCAGCTTAGATACGGGACAGGGTTCCTATGGCTACACCTTC. Residues: CASSLDTGQGSYGYTF.

This sequence joins TRBV27 and TRBJ1-2; 8 bases are shared with TRBD1. V trimming: 4 bases; J trimming: 7 bases; junction bases outside the gene matches: 14. The CDR3 runs to 16 residues. CDR1 and CDR2 (germline): MNHEY, SMNVEV (reference sequence). CDR3 loop: CASSSFRTGHRFGYTF. CDR3 in DNA: TGTGCCAGCAGTTCCTTCCGGACAGGGCATAGATTTGGCTACACCTTC.

This sequence joins TRBV10-1 and TRBJ2-1, with D perhaps given as TRBD1 or TRBD2 (5 bases each). V lost 5 bases and J lost 1, with 15 bases in between. Looked up from germline, CDR1 is WNHNN and CDR2 is SYGVQD (reference sequence). The CDR3 is made up of 16 amino acids. CDR3 region: CASSKGRPGSYNEQFF. CDR3 bases: TGCGCCAGCAGTAAGGGACGCCCCGGGTCCTACAATGAGCAGTTCTTC.

V gene TRBV7-6 combines with J gene TRBJ2-7, with D maybe TRBD1 (6 bases). The germline CDR1 and CDR2 sequences are SGHVS and FNYEAQ. CDR3 length equals 15 residues. V was clipped by 5 bases and J by 2 bases, with 16 bases between them. The CDR3 DNA reads as TGTGCCAGCAGCCGCGTCAGGGGCAGCACCTACGAGCAGTACTTC. Protein sequence: CASSRVRGSTYEQYF.

The chain is built from TRBV10-3 and TRBJ1-5; D ambiguous. V was clipped by 2 bases and J by 4 bases, with 6 bases between them. The length of the CDR3 is 13 residues. Germline assignment: CDR1 ENHRY and CDR2 SYGVKD. The CDR3 is CAISEGLNQPQHF. DNA for the CDR3: TGTGCCATCAGTGAGGGGTTAAATCAGCCCCAGCATTTT.